These T cell receptor beta chains were read from a single sample in a study of glioma-infiltrating T cells after dendritic cell vaccination. Profiled with immunoSEQ multiplex PCR; TCRdb holds only in-frame clones, not every one. The sample records about 87,000 clones, around 83% being singletons. Source: blood, taken after dendritic cell vaccination. These receptors all come from a human donor with glioblastoma. The CDR3 runs from the conserved cysteine through the conserved F or W. The D gene is left open where the match is weak. The size entry is marked missing in some rows and otherwise reads once, few, many or a size class.

TRBJ2-5	-	TRBV27	-	CASSGEGGREAKTQYF	TGTGCCAGCAGTGGGGAGGGGGGCAGGGAGGCGAAGACCCAGTACTTC
TRBJ2-7	-	TRBV5-6	-	CASSVDRPYEQYF	TGTGCCAGCAGCGTTGACAGGCCCTACGAGCAGTACTTC
TRBJ1-2	-	TRBV7-2	-	CASSASGTSYGYTF	TGTGCCAGCAGCGCCTCCGGGACATCCTATGGCTACACCTTC
TRBJ2-2	-	TRBV5-1	TRBD2	CASSFGTSGGNTGELFF	TGCGCCAGCAGCTTCGGGACTAGCGGGGGAAATACCGGGGAGCTGTTTTTT
TRBJ2-6	-	TRBV29-1	-	CSVGTGSGANVLTF	TGCAGCGTTGGAACCGGGTCTGGGGCCAACGTCCTGACTTTC
TRBJ1-1	-	TRBV4-2	-	CASSQDVRGEAFF	TGTGCCAGCAGCCAAGATGTTCGGGGTGAAGCTTTCTTT
TRBJ1-1	-	TRBV11-2	-	CASSLRLAGLNTEAFF	TGTGCCAGCAGCTTAAGGCTGGCGGGGTTGAACACTGAAGCTTTCTTT
TRBJ2-7	-	TRBV7-2	TRBD1	CASTLSTGGGEQYF	TGTGCCAGCACCCTATCGACAGGGGGAGGAGAGCAGTACTTC
TRBJ1-2	-	TRBV19	-	CASKVDSRNYGYTF	TGTGCCAGTAAGGTGGACAGCCGGAACTATGGCTACACCTTC
TRBJ1-2	-	TRBV4-2	TRBD1	CASSQAGGQGGYGYTF	TGTGCCAGCAGCCAGGCGGGGGGACAGGGGGGCTATGGCTACACCTTC
TRBJ1-2	-	TRBV5-1	TRBD1	CASSSSGTGGAGYTF	TGCGCCAGCAGCTCCTCGGGGACAGGGGGCGCTGGCTACACCTTC
TRBJ2-7	-	TRBV25-1	TRBD1	CASQGQGWSEQYF	TGTGCCAGCCAGGGACAGGGTTGGAGCGAGCAGTACTTC
TRBJ2-5	-	TRBV6-5	-	CASSYSNGIQETQYF	TGTGCCAGCAGTTACTCGAACGGGATTCAAGAGACCCAGTACTTC
TRBJ1-6	-	TRBV11-3	-	CASSAPGRDNSPLHF	TGTGCCAGCAGCGCCCCAGGGAGGGATAATTCACCCCTCCACTTT
TRBJ2-1	-	TRBV29-1	-	CSVGIGGTYNEQFF	TGCAGCGTTGGAATCGGGGGAACCTACAATGAGCAGTTCTTC
TRBJ2-7	once	TRBV7-9	TRBD1	CASSFSRDRPNSEQYF	TGTGCCAGCAGCTTTTCCCGGGACAGACCCAACTCCGAGCAGTACTTC
TRBJ1-1	-	TRBV5-1	TRBD1	CASSLEGANTEAFF	TGCGCCAGCAGCTTGGAGGGGGCGAACACTGAAGCTTTCTTT
TRBJ1-4	-	TRBV5-6	-	CASSTRREGFDEKLFF	TGTGCCAGCAGCACCCGACGGGAGGGTTTTGATGAAAAACTGTTTTTT
TRBJ2-1	few	TRBV7-3	-	CASSPQSEKINEQFF	TGTGCCAGCAGCCCCCAGTCGGAGAAGATCAATGAGCAGTTCTTC
TRBJ2-7	-	TRBV4-3	TRBD1	CASSTGTGDAGQYF	TGCGCCAGCAGCACCGGGACAGGGGACGCCGGGCAGTACTTC
TRBJ2-7	-	TRBV27	-	CASSSDRWAQDEQYF	TGTGCCAGCAGTTCAGATCGGTGGGCGCAGGACGAGCAGTACTTC
TRBJ1-5	-	TRBV19	-	CASSIGGIRPQHF	TGTGCCAGTAGTATTGGGGGGATACGGCCCCAGCATTTT
TRBJ1-1	-	TRBV5-4	TRBD1	CASSLDRGNTEAFF	TGTGCCAGCAGCTTGGACAGGGGGAACACTGAAGCTTTCTTT
TRBJ2-2	-	TRBV19	-	CASSPRTSEAWATGELFF	TGTGCCAGTAGTCCCCGCACTTCGGAAGCTTGGGCAACCGGGGAGCTGTTTTTT
TRBJ1-5	few	TRBV5-1	TRBD1	CASSTGQPNQPQHF	TGCGCCAGCAGCACGGGACAGCCAAATCAGCCCCAGCATTTT
TRBJ2-3	-	TRBV6-5	-	CASSYRWDSFTDTQYF	TGTGCCAGCAGTTACAGGTGGGACTCGTTCACAGATACGCAGTATTTT
TRBJ2-1	-	TRBV5-4	-	CASSSPGLSNEQFF	TGTGCCAGCAGCTCTCCGGGACTTTCAAATGAGCAGTTCTTC
TRBJ2-7	few	TRBV10-3	TRBD1	CAISATGNSYEQYF	TGTGCCATCAGTGCGACAGGGAACTCCTACGAGCAGTACTTC
TRBJ1-6	-	TRBV5-6	TRBD1	CASSQFGTVQNSPLHF	TGTGCCAGCAGCCAATTTGGGACAGTCCAAAATTCACCCCTCCACTTT
TRBJ2-5	-	TRBV9	TRBD2	CASSRLGLAHETQYF	TGTGCCAGCAGCAGATTGGGACTAGCTCATGAGACCCAGTACTTC
TRBJ1-5	-	TRBV2	-	CASRGGLVQPQHF	TGTGCCAGCAGGGGGGGGCTGGTTCAGCCCCAGCATTTT
TRBJ1-1	-	TRBV2	-	CASSEEGLNTEAFF	TGTGCCAGCAGTGAGGAGGGTTTGAACACTGAAGCTTTCTTT
TRBJ2-5	-	TRBV10-3	TRBD1	CAISELDRGQGTQYF	TGTGCCATCAGTGAACTGGACAGGGGGCAGGGGACCCAGTACTTC
TRBJ1-6	-	TRBV10-3	TRBD1	CAITQGGDNSPLHF	TGTGCCATCACACAGGGGGGAGACAATTCACCCCTCCACTTT
TRBJ1-4	few	TRBV25-1	-	CASSDRGNNEKLFF	TGTGCCAGCAGTGACCGAGGGAATAATGAAAAACTGTTTTTT
TRBJ2-7	once	TRBV5-6	-	CASSLSGYEQYF	TGTGCCAGCAGCCTATCGGGCTACGAGCAGTACTTC
TRBJ2-1	-	TRBV5-8	-	CASSPSTGPSSYNEQFF	TGTGCCAGCAGCCCAAGTACGGGTCCCAGCTCCTACAATGAGCAGTTCTTC
TRBJ2-3	-	TRBV29-1	TRBD2	CSVIAGISTDTQYF	TGCAGCGTCATAGCGGGGATAAGCACAGATACGCAGTATTTT
TRBJ1-2	-	TRBV30	-	CAWSATGWGYGYTF	TGTGCCTGGAGCGCAACAGGGTGGGGCTATGGCTACACCTTC
TRBJ1-2	-	TRBV19	TRBD1	CASRNGQGTNGYTF	TGTGCCAGTAGGAACGGACAGGGTACAAATGGCTACACCTTC
TRBJ1-5	-	TRBV30	TRBD1	CAWSVQRTGGLSNQPQHF	TGTGCCTGGAGTGTACAGAGGACAGGAGGGTTGAGCAATCAGCCCCAGCATTTT
TRBJ1-1	-	TRBV7-8	-	CASSFIMNTEAFF	TGTGCCAGCAGCTTCATCATGAACACTGAAGCTTTCTTT
TRBJ2-7	-	TRBV6-1	TRBD1	CASSVQGDLLSYEQYF	TGTGCCAGCAGTGTACAGGGGGACCTCCTCTCCTACGAGCAGTACTTC
TRBJ1-2	-	TRBV6-6	-	CASSSGTNYGYTF	TGTGCCAGCAGTTCCGGGACAAACTATGGCTACACCTTC
TRBJ2-5	few	TRBV25-1	TRBD1	CASRGDRGSIETQYF	TGTGCCAGCAGGGGGGACAGGGGGTCGATAGAGACCCAGTACTTC
TRBJ1-1	-	TRBV13	TRBD1	CASSRTGQYMNTEAFF	TGTGCCAGCAGCCGTACGGGACAGTACATGAACACTGAAGCTTTCTTT
TRBJ2-5	-	TRBV11-2	TRBD2	CASSLGGTSGGDYF	TGTGCCAGCAGCTTAGGGGGGACTAGCGGGGGGGATTACTTC
TRBJ1-3	-	TRBV30	-	CAWDNLSGNTIYF	TGTGCCTGGGACAATCTCTCTGGAAACACCATATATTTT
TRBJ2-7	-	TRBV2	-	CASEGGPYEQYF	TGTGCCAGCGAAGGGGGTCCCTACGAGCAGTACTTC
TRBJ2-5	few	TRBV2	TRBD2	CASSDGGEGGETQYF	TGTGCCAGCAGCGACGGGGGGGAGGGGGGAGAGACCCAGTACTTC
TRBJ1-2	-	TRBV7-6	TRBD1	CASSTNDRAPYGYTF	TGTGCCAGCAGCACAAATGACAGGGCTCCTTATGGCTACACCTTC
TRBJ1-1	-	TRBV6-4	-	CASSRRGGKVSEAFF	TGTGCCAGCAGCAGAAGGGGGGGGAAGGTCTCTGAAGCTTTCTTT
TRBJ1-2	once	TRBV29-1	-	CSVDEAGYGYTF	TGCAGCGTTGACGAGGCGGGCTATGGCTACACCTTC
TRBJ2-7	-	TRBV18	TRBD1	CASSQGQGRGEQYF	TGTGCCAGCTCACAGGGACAGGGTCGGGGCGAGCAGTACTTC
TRBJ2-7	-	TRBV2	TRBD2	CASGGETTGLAGGINYEQYF	TGTGCCAGCGGGGGAGAGACAACGGGACTAGCGGGGGGAATAAACTACGAGCAGTACTTC